These 2 T cell receptor beta chains came from one sample sequenced in a study of blood T cell repertoires in COVID-19. Some clones are missing from TCRdb's copy, which holds only in-frame ones; the method was immunoSEQ multiplex PCR. The table has some 87,000 clones, about 84% seen once; the top ten hold about 24%. Sequencing used peripheral blood. All receptors come from a human donor in a cohort sampled during active COVID-19.

The V call is TRBV30, the J call TRBJ2-2; no clear D gene. Looked up from germline, CDR1 is GTSNPN and CDR2 is SVGIG (reference sequence). The CDR3 covers 14 residues. V lost 1 base to trimming and J lost 0 bases, with 6 bases between them. The CDR3 loop is CAWSDQTNTGELFF. The CDR3 DNA reads as TGTGCCTGGAGTGACCAGACGAACACCGGGGAGCTGTTTTTT. Full variable domain (missing parts from reference TRBV30 and TRBJ2-2): SQTIHQWPATLVQPVGSPLSLECTVEGTSNPNLYWYRQAAGRGLQLLFYSVGIGQISSEVPQNLSASRPQDRQFILSSKKLLLSDSGFYLCAWSDQTNTGELFFGEGSRLTVL.

This clone was detected only once. V is TRBV9 and J is TRBJ1-1; 8 nucleotides line up with TRBD1. V shed 3 bases, J shed 3 bases, and the junction held 13 bases outside the gene matches. This CDR3 is 17 amino acids long. Germline CDR1 SGDLS, CDR2 YYNGEE. Here the CDR3 DNA reads TGTGCCAGCAGCGACCAGGGGGCGAGGGGTCGGGACACTGAAGCTTTCTTT. Its protein product is CASSDQGARGRDTEAFF.